The entry below describes one T cell receptor beta chain. Its matching antigen is unknown. Sequenced by immunoSEQ multiplex PCR; TCRdb stores in-frame clones only, minus some. Of tens of thousands of clones in the sample, 70% to 90% were seen once. This sample was included in a study of OX40 agonist ivuxolimab in advanced cancers. General study findings and limits: In general, CD8+ T cells held more expanded clones than CD4+ did, on average. What antigens the expanded peripheral T cells recognized was never established. Partial responders receiving 0.1-3.0 mg/kg showed among the lowest clonal expansion.

This CDR3 comprises 14 residues. V was shortened by 5 bases and J by 2 bases, with 14 bases between the two germline ends. CDR1 and CDR2 (germline): SGHRS, YFSETQ. Patients were ineligible given autoimmune disease history or systemic immunosuppression. Sequenced material: CD4+ or CD8+ T cells sorted from blood, taken in a trial of the OX40 agonist ivuxolimab. J is TRBJ2-7 and V is TRBV5-1; perhaps TRBD1 as D (6 bases). The clonotype originates from an adult with an advanced solid tumor such as melanoma, head and neck, liver or kidney cancer. The DNA of the CDR3 is TGCGCCAGCAGTCCAGGACAGTTCGCCTACGAGCAGTACTTC. Translated, it gives CASSPGQFAYEQYF.